This is a list of T cell receptor beta chains from one sample in a study of shared T cell receptors in the human thymus. Repertoires were generated with immunoSEQ multiplex PCR, while TCRdb's copy carries only in-frame clones and drops some. The sample consists of about 660,000 clones, 85% to 90% of them appearing once. The sample was also linked to a second study, of human thymus T cells.

Sample: thymocytes. These receptors were taken from a boy younger than two with a congenital heart defect. The CDR3 runs from the conserved cysteine through the conserved F or W. Fields, in order: V gene, D gene, clone size, J gene, CDR3 protein, CDR3 DNA. A D gene is named only where the DNA matches it firmly. The size field is filled for only some rows; it gives once, few, many or a size class.

TRBV25-1	TRBD1	.	TRBJ2-2	CASSPGGQGSTGELFF	TGTGCCAGCAGTCCCGGGGGACAGGGGAGCACCGGGGAGCTGTTTTTT
TRBV2	.	.	TRBJ2-5	CASSYYREQETQYF	TGTGCCAGCAGTTACTACAGGGAGCAAGAGACCCAGTACTTC
TRBV14	.	.	TRBJ2-7	CASSQEEVGSSYEQYF	TGTGCCAGCAGCCAAGAGGAGGTAGGATCCTCCTACGAGCAGTACTTC
TRBV18	.	.	TRBJ2-3	CASSPPRERGDTQYF	TGTGCCAGCTCACCACCCCGGGAGCGCGGAGATACGCAGTATTTT
TRBV4-1	.	.	TRBJ2-7	CASSQDATAHSSYEQYF	TGCGCCAGCAGCCAAGATGCAACAGCCCATTCCTCCTACGAGCAGTACTTC
TRBV5-4	.	.	TRBJ2-7	CASSPRNF	TGTGCCAGCAGTCCTAGGAACTTC
TRBV6-1	.	.	TRBJ1-1	CASSVSPGEAFF	TGTGCCAGCAGTGTGAGCCCAGGAGAAGCTTTCTTT
TRBV6-1	TRBD1	.	TRBJ1-5	CASSEAYSRGRQPQHF	TGTGCCAGCAGTGAAGCGTATTCGAGGGGGCGTCAGCCCCAGCATTTT
TRBV19	.	once	TRBJ2-3	CASSIGLTDTQYF	TGTGCCAGTAGTATTGGGCTCACAGATACGCAGTATTTT
TRBV28	.	.	TRBJ2-7	CATHTGWPGFKEQYF	TGTGCCACCCACACCGGGTGGCCAGGGTTTAAGGAGCAGTACTTC
TRBV7-2	.	.	TRBJ2-7	CASSLARGTHEQYF	TGTGCCAGCAGCTTAGCGCGGGGTACCCACGAGCAGTACTTC
TRBV9	.	.	TRBJ1-1	CASSVGEHTEAFF	TGTGCCAGCAGCGTAGGGGAGCACACTGAAGCTTTCTTT
TRBV6-5	TRBD1	.	TRBJ1-1	CASSYRDRGLPTEAFF	TGTGCCAGCAGTTACAGGGACAGGGGGCTTCCGACCGAAGCTTTCTTT
TRBV4-1	TRBD1	once	TRBJ1-3	CASSQEREGDRANSGNTIYF	TGCGCCAGCAGCCAAGAGAGGGAAGGAGACAGGGCGAATTCTGGAAACACCATATATTTT
TRBV7-9	.	few	TRBJ1-1	CASSLDRQRDTEAFF	TGTGCCAGCAGCTTAGATCGACAGAGAGACACTGAAGCTTTCTTT
TRBV18	.	.	TRBJ2-7	CASSPRWAAPYEQYF	TGTGCCAGCTCACCACGGTGGGCAGCCCCCTACGAGCAGTACTTC
TRBV28	TRBD2	.	TRBJ2-7	CASSLGRLAGYEQYF	TGTGCCAGCAGTTTAGGGCGGCTAGCGGGCTACGAGCAGTACTTC
TRBV10-1	TRBD2	.	TRBJ2-3	CASSVAGGPTDTQYF	TGCGCCAGCAGTGTTGCGGGAGGGCCCACAGATACGCAGTATTTT
TRBV4-3	TRBD2	.	TRBJ2-2	CASSQDLSGIGTGELFF	TGCGCCAGCAGCCAAGATCTCAGCGGGATTGGGACCGGGGAGCTGTTTTTT
TRBV4-1	.	.	TRBJ1-1	CASSQDPSRPTEAFF	TGCGCCAGCAGCCAAGATCCTAGCCGGCCCACTGAAGCTTTCTTT
TRBV11-2	TRBD1	.	TRBJ2-7	CASSLQRQGPAYEQYF	TGTGCCAGCAGCTTGCAGAGACAGGGGCCGGCCTACGAGCAGTACTTC
TRBV7-3	.	.	TRBJ2-5	CASSLPEETQYF	TGTGCCAGCAGCCTCCCAGAAGAGACCCAGTACTTC
TRBV9	TRBD2	.	TRBJ2-1	CASSVANGQPSGSVQHYGDEQFF	TGTGCCAGCAGCGTAGCCAACGGTCAGCCTAGCGGGAGTGTCCAGCATTACGGCGATGAGCAGTTCTTC
TRBV11-2	TRBD2	.	TRBJ2-1	CASSSRRGGNEQFF	TGTGCCAGCAGCTCCAGGAGGGGAGGGAATGAGCAGTTCTTC
TRBV5-6	.	.	TRBJ2-7	CASSFVLGLSYEQYF	TGTGCCAGCAGCTTTGTTCTTGGACTCTCCTACGAGCAGTACTTC
TRBV27	.	once	TRBJ2-1	CASSSRDSDFYEQFF	TGTGCCAGCAGTTCCCGGGACTCTGATTTCTATGAGCAGTTCTTC
TRBV10-3	.	.	TRBJ2-7	CASSPVADRFPFSYEQYF	TGTGCCAGCAGTCCTGTGGCCGACAGGTTTCCCTTCTCCTACGAGCAGTACTTC
TRBV21-1	.	.	TRBJ2-5	CASSLPETGRQETQYF	TGTGCCAGCAGCCTTCCCGAGACAGGACGACAAGAGACCCAGTACTTC
TRBV27	TRBD2	.	TRBJ2-7	CASRGLAVSYEQYF	TGTGCCAGCCGGGGACTAGCGGTCTCCTACGAGCAGTACTTC
TRBV27	TRBD2	.	TRBJ2-1	CASSLGGTSGTQRGDEQFF	TGTGCCAGCAGTTTAGGGGGGACTAGCGGGACCCAAAGGGGGGATGAGCAGTTCTTC
TRBV4-3	TRBD2	.	TRBJ2-1	CASSHFGGGLAGEIGGNEQFF	TGCGCCAGCAGCCACTTCGGAGGCGGACTAGCGGGAGAAATCGGGGGCAATGAGCAGTTCTTC
TRBV18	TRBD2	.	TRBJ2-3	CASSPLAGTTDTQYF	TGTGCCAGCTCACCACTAGCGGGAACGACAGATACGCAGTATTTT
TRBV30	.	.	TRBJ2-7	CAWSLRGGAYEQYF	TGTGCCTGGAGTCTGAGGGGGGGGGCCTACGAGCAGTACTTC
TRBV6-5	TRBD2	.	TRBJ2-2	CASSPSGSGTGELFF	TGTGCCAGCAGCCCGAGCGGGAGCGGGACCGGGGAGCTGTTTTTT
TRBV4-3	.	.	TRBJ2-3	CASSPGSVTSLGDTQYF	TGCGCCAGCAGCCCGGGATCGGTGACATCCTTGGGAGATACGCAGTATTTT
TRBV9	TRBD1	.	TRBJ1-2	CASSDPLDRVGPSGYTF	TGTGCCAGCAGCGACCCTTTGGACAGGGTGGGACCATCTGGCTACACCTTC
TRBV25-1	TRBD1	.	TRBJ2-7	CASSPGQGISYEQYF	TGTGCCAGCTCCCCTGGACAGGGGATCTCCTACGAGCAGTACTTC
TRBV4-2	.	.	TRBJ1-3	CASSQVARGESFGGNTIYF	TGTGCCAGCAGCCAAGTGGCCAGGGGAGAGTCCTTTGGGGGAAACACCATATATTTT
TRBV27	TRBD1	.	TRBJ2-5	CASSSTGEETQYF	TGTGCCAGCAGTTCAACAGGGGAAGAGACCCAGTACTTC
TRBV5-6	.	.	TRBJ2-7	CASSPAVDGQYYEQYF	TGTGCCAGCAGCCCAGCGGTGGATGGTCAGTACTACGAGCAGTACTTC
TRBV2	.	.	TRBJ1-2	CASSEAGSRGYTF	TGTGCCAGCAGTGAAGCGGGCAGCCGTGGCTACACCTTC
TRBV7-9	TRBD1	.	TRBJ2-5	CASSSTGVQETQYF	TGTGCCAGCAGCTCCACAGGGGTCCAAGAGACCCAGTACTTC